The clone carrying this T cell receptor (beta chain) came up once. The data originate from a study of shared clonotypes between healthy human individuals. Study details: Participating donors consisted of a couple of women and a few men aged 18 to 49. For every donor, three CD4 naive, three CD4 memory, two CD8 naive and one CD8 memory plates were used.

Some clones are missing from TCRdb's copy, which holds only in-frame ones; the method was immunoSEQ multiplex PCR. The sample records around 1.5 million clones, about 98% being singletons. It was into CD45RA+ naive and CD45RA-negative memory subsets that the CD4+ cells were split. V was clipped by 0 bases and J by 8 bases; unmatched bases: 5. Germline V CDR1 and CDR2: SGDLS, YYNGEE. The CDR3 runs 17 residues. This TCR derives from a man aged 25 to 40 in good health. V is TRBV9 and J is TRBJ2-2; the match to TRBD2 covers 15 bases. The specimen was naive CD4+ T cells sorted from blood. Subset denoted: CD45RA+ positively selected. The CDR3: CASSVGGLAGGFGELFF. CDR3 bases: TGTGCCAGCAGCGTAGGGGGACTAGCGGGAGGCTTTGGGGAGCTGTTTTTT.